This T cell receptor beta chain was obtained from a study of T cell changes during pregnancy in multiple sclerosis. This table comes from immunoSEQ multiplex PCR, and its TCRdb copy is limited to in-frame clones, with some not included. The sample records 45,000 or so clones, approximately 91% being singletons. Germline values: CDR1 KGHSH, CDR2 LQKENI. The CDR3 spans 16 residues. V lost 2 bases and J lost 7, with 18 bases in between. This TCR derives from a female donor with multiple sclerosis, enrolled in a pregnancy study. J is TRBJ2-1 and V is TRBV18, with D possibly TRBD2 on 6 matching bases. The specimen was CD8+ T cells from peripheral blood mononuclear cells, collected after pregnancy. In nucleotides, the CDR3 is TGTGCCAGCTCACCAAGGTGGGGGGAGATAAGGAATGAGCAGTTCTTC. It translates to CASSPRWGEIRNEQFF.